The 26 T cell receptor beta chains presented below share a single source sample, sequenced in a study of T cell repertoires in cytomegalovirus infection. TCRdb ran MiXCR on the reads and lists one entry per CDR3 protein. The sample has fewer than 700,000 distinct CDR3 sequences; 20% to 25% are singletons. The sequencing input was CD8+ T cells from PBMCs. Receptor source: a human donor in good health (CMV status not recorded). Some clones in this sample may be carry-over from other donors' samples.

CDR3 DNA sequence: TGTGCCAGCAGTGAATCTCCAGTGACAGGGGTCTATGGCTACACCTTC. Encoded protein: CASSESPVTGVYGYTF. This rearrangement joins TRBV25-1 to TRBJ1-2; 8 nucleotides match TRBD1. Germline CDR1 reads MGHDK; CDR2 reads SYGVNS. This CDR3 spans 16 amino acids. Trimming cost V 1 base and J 4 bases; bases outside gene matches: 8.

This clonotype was found once. The chain has TRBV7-2 and TRBJ2-2; the match to TRBD2 covers 10 bases. This CDR3 has 14 amino acids. In germline, CDR1 is SGHTA, CDR2 FQGNSA. Trimming removed 5 bases from V and 7 bases from J; junction bases left unmatched: 4. The CDR3 reads CASSISSGGGELFF. The CDR3 DNA is TGTGCCAGCAGCATCTCTAGCGGGGGCGGGGAGCTGTTTTTT.

The CDR3 nucleotides are TGTGCCAGCAGTTACAGACTAGCGGGGGGACATGAGCAGTTCTTC. Its protein is CASSYRLAGGHEQFF. The chain joins TRBV6-7 to TRBJ2-1, with TRBD2 matching over 13 bases. TRBV6-7 is an open reading frame whose function is uncertain. The CDR3 is 15 amino acids. With V trimmed by 2 bases and J by 8 bases, 3 bases remained unmatched.

As concerns this clonotype: A read error may be the cause here, since a much bigger clone is one base away. The rearrangement links TRBV7-9 to TRBJ1-6, with D hard to call. CDR1 and CDR2 from the germline V gene are SEHNR and FQNEAQ (reference sequence). CDR3 length equals 13 residues. With 3 bases removed from V and 8 bases from J, the gap between germline ends came to 8 bases. The DNA for the CDR3 is TGTGCCAGCAGCTTCTCGAGGGATTCACCCCTCCACTTT. Encoded protein: CASSFSRDSPLHF. The whole variable domain, remainder taken from reference TRBV7-9 and TRBJ1-6, is DTGVSQNPRHKITKRGQNVTFRCDPISEHNRLYWYRQTLGQGPEFLTYFQNEAQLEKSRLLSDRFSAERPKGSFSTLEIQRTEQGDSAMYLCASSFSRDSPLHFGNGTRLTVT.

V is TRBV20-1 and J is TRBJ1-2; TRBD1 matches 10 bases. The CDR3 extends over 15 amino acids. Germline V CDR1 and CDR2: DFQATT, SNEGSKA (reference sequence). J lost 4 bases, V lost 4 bases, and 9 bases had no gene match. The CDR3 bases are TGCAGTGCTATCACCGGGACAGGGGTACTCTATGGCTACACCTTC. Amino acids: CSAITGTGVLYGYTF.

The rearrangement uses TRBV20-1 and TRBJ1-1, with D possibly being TRBD1 (6 bases). The V end lost 0 bases, the J end lost 0 bases, and 8 bases lay between the germline ends. CDR3 length equals 14 residues. Germline CDR1 DFQATT, CDR2 SNEGSKA (reference sequence). The chain's CDR3 is CSARDSGVNTEAFF. The CDR3 DNA reads as TGCAGTGCTAGAGACTCAGGGGTGAACACTGAAGCTTTCTTT.

The sample holds a few counts of this clonotype. The genes are TRBV6-6 and TRBJ1-1; a weak D match, TRBD1 (6 bases). Deletions cut 7 bases from V and 0 bases from J, with 6 bases between. The V gene's germline CDR1 is MNHNY and CDR2 SVGAGI (reference sequence). The CDR3 is 12 residues long. The CDR3 DNA reads as TGTGCCAGCAACAGGGTGAACACTGAAGCTTTCTTT. Encoded protein: CASNRVNTEAFF.

This clonotype has a handful of counts. This CDR3 is CASSPFEAGNEQFF. DNA of the CDR3: TGTGCCAGCAGCCCCTTCGAAGCCGGTAATGAGCAGTTCTTC. The genes are TRBV5-4 and TRBJ2-1, with D uncertain. Looked up from germline, CDR1 is SGHNT and CDR2 is YYREEE (reference sequence). Trimming took 4 bases from V and 7 from J, leaving 15 bases between them. The CDR3 extends over 14 amino acids.

This clonotype was detected a few times. The chain links TRBV28 to TRBJ2-5, with 7 bases that match TRBD1. The CDR3 spans 12 residues. The trim removed 6 bases at V and 4 bases at J, leaving 2 bases unmatched. Germline V lookup: CDR1 MDHEN, CDR2 SYDVKM. The CDR3 DNA reads TGTGCCAGCAGAAGGGGGCGAGAGACCCAGTACTTC. Protein: CASRRGRETQYF. Combining the CDR3 with reference TRBV28 and TRBJ2-5 gives the whole variable domain DVKVTQSSRYLVKRTGEKVFLECVQDMDHENMFWYRQDPGLGLRLIYFSYDVKMKEKGDIPEGYSVSREKKERFSLILESASTNQTSMYLCASRRGRETQYFGPGTRLLVL.

This clonotype has just a few counts. This chain joins TRBV5-4 and TRBJ2-1; 9 bases are a match to TRBD2. Germline lookup yields CDR1 SGHNT and CDR2 YYREEE (reference sequence). The CDR3 spans 18 residues. The V gene end was trimmed by 0 bases and the J gene end by 2 bases; junction bases not matched to a gene: 9. The CDR3 DNA is TGTGCCAGCAGCTTGGCCTGGAACAGCGGGGGGACCTACAATGAGCAGTTCTTC. Amino acid sequence: CASSLAWNSGGTYNEQFF.

The chain couples TRBV13 to TRBJ2-7; D remains unclear. Trimming pared 5 bases from V and 7 bases from J, leaving 12 bases between. Germline CDR1 is PRHDT and CDR2 is FYEKMQ (reference sequence). This CDR3 is 12 amino acids long. The CDR3 reads CASSQTSVEQYF. The DNA for the CDR3 is TGTGCCAGCAGCCAGACCTCCGTTGAGCAGTACTTC.

This clonotype has ten or more counts. J is TRBJ2-3 and V is TRBV7-6, with D perhaps TRBD1 (7 bases). CDR3 size: 17 residues. With 5 bases removed from V and 2 bases from J, the gap between germline ends came to 20 bases. CDR1 is SGHVS, CDR2 FNYEAQ, per germline. CDR3 sequence: CASSPGSAGQITDTQYF. In DNA form, the CDR3 reads TGTGCCAGCAGCCCAGGGTCCGCGGGACAGATCACAGATACGCAGTATTTT.

The chain uses TRBV12-5 and TRBJ2-2, with 7 nucleotides matching TRBD2. Germline CDR1 and CDR2: LGHNT and FRNRAP. Unmatched junction bases numbered 10, after V lost 3 bases and J lost 0 bases. The CDR3 contains 18 residues. CDR3 protein: CASGFVTEGGPNTGELFF. CDR3 DNA sequence: TGTGCTAGTGGTTTCGTAACAGAGGGAGGGCCGAACACCGGGGAGCTGTTTTTT.

A few counts support this clonotype. The chain couples TRBV14 to TRBJ1-1, with D hard to call. CDR3 length equals 14 residues. V lost 4 bases and J lost 0, with 9 bases in between. Germline CDR1 and CDR2: SGHDN and FVKESK. CDR3 region: CASSRTRVNTEAFF. The CDR3, as DNA: TGTGCCAGCAGCCGCACAAGGGTGAACACTGAAGCTTTCTTT.

This clonotype has a handful of counts. The genes are TRBV10-3 and TRBJ2-3; 7 bases line up with TRBD2. The CDR3 runs to 15 residues. J gave up 1 base and V 10 bases, and 11 bases lay outside the gene matches. Per the germline V gene, CDR1 is ENHRY and CDR2 is SYGVKD. DNA for the CDR3: TGTGCCACCCTTTTTGCGGGGGAGCGCACAGATACGCAGTATTTT. Residues: CATLFAGERTDTQYF.

This clonotype was detected many times. The chain carries TRBV7-6 and TRBJ2-1; the D is unclear. The germline V gene has CDR1 SGHVS and CDR2 FNYEAQ. This CDR3 has 16 amino acids. Deletions cut 4 bases from V and 0 bases from J, with 13 bases between. CDR3 amino acids: CASSSPEVSSYNEQFF. DNA of the CDR3: TGTGCCAGCAGCTCACCCGAGGTGTCCTCCTACAATGAGCAGTTCTTC.

Comment on this clonotype: A read error may be the cause here, since a much bigger clone is one base away. The chain joins TRBV12-3 or TRBV12-4 to TRBJ2-7, with D perhaps TRBD2 (5 bases). With 10 bases removed from V and 1 base from J, the gap between germline ends came to 14 bases. This CDR3 region has 13 residues. In DNA, the CDR3 is TGTGCCAACAGCCCCGGGAATTCCTACGAGCAGTACTTC. Residues: CANSPGNSYEQYF.

This clonotype appeared a few times. The genes are TRBV7-9 and TRBJ1-6, with no clear D. The V end was cut by 1 base, the J end by 8 bases, with 12 bases between. This CDR3 region has 15 residues. CDR1 and CDR2 (germline): SEHNR, FQNEAQ (reference sequence). The CDR3 sequence: CASSLDGLWDSPLHF. As DNA, the CDR3 is TGTGCCAGCAGCTTAGACGGCTTGTGGGATTCACCCCTCCACTTT.

The chain uses TRBV29-1 and TRBJ1-3; D unclear. The CDR3 runs to 12 residues. V was trimmed by 7 bases and J by 3 bases, leaving 10 bases between them. Germline lookup yields CDR1 SQVTM and CDR2 ANQGSEA. The CDR3 is CSATARGNTIYF. CDR3 DNA: TGCAGCGCGACCGCCCGTGGAAACACCATATATTTT.

The chain is built from TRBV20-1 and TRBJ1-2; D uncertain. The CDR3 has 14 residues. Germline V gives CDR1 DFQATT, CDR2 SNEGSKA (reference sequence). Trimming stripped 0 bases from V and 4 bases from J, with 12 bases between. The CDR3 DNA sequence: TGCAGTGCTAGAGATCAAAGGAACGTCTATGGCTACACCTTC. Its translation: CSARDQRNVYGYTF.

This clonotype was detected a few times. The chain has TRBV20-1 and TRBJ2-1; 16 bases align to TRBD2. The V gene end was trimmed by 1 base and the J gene end by 0 bases; junction bases not matched to a gene: 9. Germline values: CDR1 DFQATT, CDR2 SNEGSKA (reference sequence). The CDR3 covers 20 residues. CDR3 DNA sequence: TGCAGTGCTAGAGGTCTCGGGACTAGCGGGGGGGTCAGCTCCTACAATGAGCAGTTCTTC. Protein: CSARGLGTSGGVSSYNEQFF.

The DNA of the CDR3 is TGTGCCAGCAGTTTAGTCTTCTTTCGTGAGACCCAGTACTTC. Translated: CASSLVFFRETQYF. This chain uses TRBV12-3 or TRBV12-4 with TRBJ2-5; no definite D call. Trimming shortened V by 1 base and J by 5 bases, and 11 bases separated the two germline ends. This CDR3 has 14 residues.

This clonotype appeared a few times. The chain links TRBV20-1 to TRBJ1-1; TRBD1 might be the D (5 bases). Germline V gene sequence: CDR1 DFQATT, CDR2 SNEGSKA (reference sequence). The CDR3 spans 14 residues. V was cut by 0 bases and J by 5 bases, with 13 bases left in between. DNA for the CDR3: TGCAGTGCTAGAGATGGGGGGACGTGGACTGAAGCTTTCTTT. Translation gives CSARDGGTWTEAFF.

The rearrangement links TRBV15 to TRBJ1-3, with D unclear. The CDR3 contains 16 residues. V lost 4 bases, J lost 0 bases, and 13 bases lay in between. CDR1 is LNHNV, CDR2 YYDKDF, per germline (reference sequence). The CDR3 coding sequence is TGTGCCACCAGCATAGGAAGGCCTGGCTCTGGAAACACCATATATTTT. Its protein product is CATSIGRPGSGNTIYF.

The genes are TRBV27 and TRBJ1-5; 8 nucleotides agree with TRBD1. J was trimmed by 4 bases and V by 2 bases; bases with no gene match: 10. Per the germline V gene, CDR1 is MNHEY and CDR2 is SMNVEV (reference sequence). The CDR3 is 17 residues long. The CDR3 is CASSLKGQGRLNQPQHF. The CDR3 region has the DNA TGTGCCAGCAGTTTAAAAGGACAGGGAAGATTAAATCAGCCCCAGCATTTT.

V gene TRBV2 combines with J gene TRBJ2-5; a possible D gene is TRBD2 (5 bases). Germline CDR1 SNHLY, CDR2 FYNNEI. V shed 6 bases and J shed 9 bases, with 14 bases lying between them. This CDR3 has 12 residues. The DNA for the CDR3 is TGTGCCAGCAGCACTAGAATCGAGTCCCAGTACTTC. Encoded protein: CASSTRIESQYF. Looking up the rest from reference TRBV2 and TRBJ2-5 gives the full variable domain: EPEVTQTPSHQVTQMGQEVILRCVPISNHLYFYWYRQILGQKVEFLVSFYNNEISEKSEIFDDQFSVERPDGSNFTLKIRSTKLEDSAMYFCASSTRIESQYFGPGTRLLVL.